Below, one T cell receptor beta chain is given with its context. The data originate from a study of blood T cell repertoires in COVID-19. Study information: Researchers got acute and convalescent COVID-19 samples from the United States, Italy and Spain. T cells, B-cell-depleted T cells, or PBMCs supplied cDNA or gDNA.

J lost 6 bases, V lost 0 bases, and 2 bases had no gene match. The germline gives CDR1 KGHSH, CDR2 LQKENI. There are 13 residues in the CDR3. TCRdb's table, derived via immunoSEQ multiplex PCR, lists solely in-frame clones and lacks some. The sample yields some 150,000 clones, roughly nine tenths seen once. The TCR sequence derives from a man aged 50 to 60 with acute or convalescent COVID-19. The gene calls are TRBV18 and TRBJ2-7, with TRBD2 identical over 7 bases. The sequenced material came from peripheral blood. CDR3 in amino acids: CASSPPSGGEQYV. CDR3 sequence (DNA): TGTGCCAGCTCACCACCGTCGGGGGGCGAGCAGTACGTC.